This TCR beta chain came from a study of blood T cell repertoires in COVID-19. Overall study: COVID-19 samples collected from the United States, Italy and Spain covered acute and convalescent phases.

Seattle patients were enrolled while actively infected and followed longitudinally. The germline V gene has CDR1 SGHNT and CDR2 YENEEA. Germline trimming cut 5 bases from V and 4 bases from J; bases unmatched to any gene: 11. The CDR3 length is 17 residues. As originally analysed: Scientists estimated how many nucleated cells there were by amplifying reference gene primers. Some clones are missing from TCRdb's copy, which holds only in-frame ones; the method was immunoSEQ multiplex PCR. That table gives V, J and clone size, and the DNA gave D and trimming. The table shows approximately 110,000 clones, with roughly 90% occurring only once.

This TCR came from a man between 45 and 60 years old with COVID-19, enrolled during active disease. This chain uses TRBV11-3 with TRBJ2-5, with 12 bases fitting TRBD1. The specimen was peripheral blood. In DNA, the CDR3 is TGTGCCAGCAGCCTAGGTGGGACAGGGGGCAGTGGAGAGACCCAGTACTTC. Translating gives CASSLGGTGGSGETQYF.